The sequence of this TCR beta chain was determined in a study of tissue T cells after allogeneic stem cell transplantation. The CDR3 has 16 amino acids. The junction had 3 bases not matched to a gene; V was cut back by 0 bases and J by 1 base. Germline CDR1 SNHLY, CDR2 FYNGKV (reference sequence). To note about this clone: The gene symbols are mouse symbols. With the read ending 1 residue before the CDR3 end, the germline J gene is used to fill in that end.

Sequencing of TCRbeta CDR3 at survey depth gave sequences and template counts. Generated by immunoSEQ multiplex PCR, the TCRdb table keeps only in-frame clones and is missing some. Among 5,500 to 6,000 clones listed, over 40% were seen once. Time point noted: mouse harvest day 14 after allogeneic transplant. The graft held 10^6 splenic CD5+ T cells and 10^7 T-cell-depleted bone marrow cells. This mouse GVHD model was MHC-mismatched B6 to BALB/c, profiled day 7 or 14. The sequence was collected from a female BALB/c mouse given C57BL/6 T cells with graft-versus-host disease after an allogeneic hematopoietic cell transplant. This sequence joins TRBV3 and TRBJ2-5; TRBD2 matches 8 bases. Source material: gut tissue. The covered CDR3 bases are TGTGCCAGCAGCTTAGCCTGGGGGGCCTACCAAGACACCCAGTAC. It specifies CASSLAWGAYQDTQY. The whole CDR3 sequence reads CASSLAWGAYQDTQYF.